The following is a T cell receptor (beta chain) sequence with its context. No antigen is known for it. One base away there is no much larger clone; base qualities are not given. This sample was included in a study of CD8+ T cells in alopecia areata (dated by TCRdb to the late 2010s). For the study in its entirety: The treated patients, all with moderate-to-severe alopecia areata, were enrolled in an open-label pilot trial of oral tofacitinib given at 5 to 10 mg twice daily. Patients received tofacitinib for 6 to 18 months and were then followed off drug for 6 months to check for delayed response and recurrence. Disease severity in treated patients was measured with the SALT score, which quantifies the percentage of affected scalp surface area. To study T cell clonal expansion in alopecia areata, the researchers applied high-throughput TCRbeta sequencing to both the C3H/HeJ mouse model and human patients. Human TCRbeta sequencing covered scalp tissue and sorted CD4+ and CD8+ peripheral blood T cells from patchy and totalis/universalis alopecia areata patients and healthy controls. Biopsies were taken from tofacitinib-treated patients at baseline and at 4 and 24 weeks of treatment, and a later scalp biopsy was taken in several of the tofacitinib-treated patients. Clonality in the scalp was compared among normal scalp (n=4), patchy alopecia areata scalp (n=8), and alopecia totalis/universalis scalp (n=8). RNA was obtained with the PAXgene miRNA kit for fixed scalp, the miRNeasy kit for PBMCs, and the RNeasy kit for mouse skin. immunoSEQ multiplex PCR using 35 Vbeta forward primers and 13 Jbeta reverse primers was used to amplify TCRbeta CDR3 regions. Broader findings and caveats from the paper: Because the treated cohort was small and had only one nonresponder, larger studies are needed to examine links between baseline CD8+ expansion and response. Scalp TCR repertoire analysis is complicated because resident alphabeta T cells in normal human skin are also sequenced, whereas mouse skin is dominated by gammadelta T cells. Many expanded lesional clones were found to persist in scalp and blood during tofacitinib treatment, and relapse after treatment cessation may be partly explained by this persistence. Tofacitinib significantly lowered scalp clonality and the number of expanded CD8+ clones among the top 100 scalp clones. Higher clonality and more expanded CD8+ clones were observed in lesional scalp than in normal scalp, particularly in alopecia totalis/universalis, a finding suggestive of antigenic drive. Shared TCR sequences between patients were less evident than in mice, which may be partly attributable to HLA diversity in the patient population.

The time point label here, explained by the study, means: less than 25 weeks on oral tofacitinib. The intended sense of this specimen's treatment or condition label: oral pan-JAK inhibitor, 5-10 mg twice daily. Lesional scalp punch biopsies and peripheral blood were obtained from alopecia areata patients. PBMCs were separated by density centrifugation and stained for CD3, CD4 and CD8, after which CD4+ and CD8+ T cells were sorted on a FACSAria. Libraries were constructed by the immunoSEQ multiplex PCR assay. For TCR sequencing, RNA was extracted from every sample and reverse transcribed into cDNA to serve as template. SuperScript III was used to make first-strand cDNA, primed with a 2:1 mix of oligo-dT and random hexamers. A synthetic immune receptor repertoire was used to gauge amplification bias, and whatever bias remained was removed computationally. The paper's processing steps were these. Raw reads were preprocessed for error removal, and CDR3 was defined according to IMGT conventions as running from the conserved cysteine to phenylalanine. Clonality was computed by normalizing Shannon entropy by log2 of the number of productive unique TCRs and subtracting the result from 1. Whether each scalp clone was CD4 or CD8 was inferred by checking scalp TCRbeta sequences against the CD4 and CD8 repertoires from sorted blood. This is the immuneACCESS table as TCRdb keeps it, with only in-frame sequences that have V and J called. A part of the clones is gone; compared with another copy, unresolved V genes explain less than half, and the rest is unexplained. V, J and clone size are those of that table, while D and trimming were read from the DNA. The sample table lists 150,000 to 200,000 clones, 60% of them with a count of one. 1% of the sample belongs to the ten largest clones.

V is pruned by 0 bases and J by 9 bases, leaving 8 bases of the junction without a gene match. Its CDR3 holds 15 amino acids, cysteine through phenylalanine. Only the CDR3 DNA is retained, 45 bases long and in frame from the first base. According to the germline V gene, CDR1 reads MNHEY and CDR2 reads SVGAGI. Sequencing used CD4+ T cells sorted from blood, obtained at week 24, from a patient treated with tofacitinib. The clonotype comes from a human donor with alopecia areata. The sequence joins TRBV6-5 to TRBJ2-1; TRBD2 lines up with 7 middle nucleotides. The sequenced DNA is TGTGCCAGCAGTTACTCTTCGGGGGGAGAAGGTGAGCAGTTCTTC. It translates as CASSYSSGGEGEQFF.